Listed here is a single T cell receptor beta chain. Its target is unknown. Germline trimming cut 5 bases from V and 2 bases from J; bases unmatched to any gene: 10. There are 18 residues in the CDR3. CDR1 and CDR2 (germline): MNHEY, SMNVEV (reference sequence). The study used healthy donors as controls matched for age and sex. Negative magnetic isolation gave CD8+ and CD4+ cells; FACS enriched CD8+ TEMRA. This entry belongs to a study of CD8 T cells in Susac syndrome. The study, taken as a whole, reports: Only a relatively small number of individuals were included in the TCR sequencing and HLA analysis.

When the RNA was reverse transcribed, random hexamers were used with an input of roughly 0.45 to 1 ug. The method of amplification for TCR beta CDR3 was immunoSEQ multiplex PCR, covering 54 Vbeta and 13 Jbeta. Using its own MiXCR run on the immunoSEQ multiplex PCR reads, TCRdb lists one record per CDR3 protein. The table includes about 210,000 distinct CDR3 sequences, 95% detected once. V and J are TRBV27 and TRBJ2-3, with TRBD2 matching 13 bases. Sequencing was carried out using CD4+ T cells from PBMCs. This clonotype originated in a human donor in good health. DNA for the CDR3: TGTGCCAGCAGTCAACTAGCGGGGGGGGGCCATGTCACAGATACGCAGTATTTT. It is translated as CASSQLAGGGHVTDTQYF.